These 25 T cell receptor beta chains share one sample of origin, sequenced in a study of graft-versus-host responses after intestinal transplantation. For these TCRs, the target antigens are not known. The method was immunoSEQ multiplex PCR; TCRdb's version includes in-frame clones alone and lacks a portion of them. The sample holds some 100,000 clones, 85% to 95% seen once. The source was unstimulated CD8+ T cells sorted from spleen or lymph node cells, collected before transplant. Every receptor here comes from a human donor who was the organ donor for an intestinal transplant.

This chain uses TRBV28 with TRBJ2-7; the match to TRBD2 covers 7 bases. This CDR3 contains 14 residues. The J segment lost 4 bases and the V segment lost 5 bases, leaving 8 bases of the junction unmatched. CDR1 MDHEN and CDR2 SYDVKM come from the germline V gene. In DNA form, the CDR3 reads TGTGCCAGCAGTCCTAGCGGCCCGCCGTACGAGCAGTACTTC. Its protein is CASSPSGPPYEQYF.

V is TRBV7-2 and J is TRBJ2-1, with D perhaps TRBD2 (6 bases). CDR1 and CDR2 from the germline V gene are SGHTA and FQGNSA. This CDR3 comprises 15 residues. V shed 3 bases and J shed 0 bases, with 9 bases lying between them. The CDR3 is CASSFFGSSYNEQFF. CDR3 bases: TGTGCCAGCAGCTTCTTCGGGAGCTCCTACAATGAGCAGTTCTTC.

In regard to this clone: Other DNA sequences in this specimen translate into the identical CDR3. This chain links TRBV27 with TRBJ2-7; D not resolved. Germline values: CDR1 MNHEY, CDR2 SMNVEV (reference sequence). The CDR3 runs to 13 residues. The V and J ends lost 3 bases and 2 bases respectively, with 8 bases between them. CDR3 protein: CASSFGSTYEQYF. CDR3 in DNA: TGTGCCAGCAGTTTTGGCTCAACCTACGAGCAGTACTTC.

The chain employs TRBV9 and TRBJ1-1, with 9 bases identical to TRBD1. The CDR3 spans 16 residues. Losses at the gene ends were 0 bases for V and 6 bases for J; bases not matched to a gene: 9. Germline V gives CDR1 SGDLS, CDR2 YYNGEE. The CDR3 reads CASSVVGQGHHPEAFF. The CDR3 nucleotides are TGTGCCAGCAGCGTAGTGGGACAGGGCCATCACCCTGAAGCTTTCTTT.

The chain links TRBV6-5 to TRBJ1-1; 9 positions match TRBD1. This CDR3 has 13 residues. After removal of 2 bases from V and 8 bases from J, the junction contained 3 bases not matched to a gene. Germline-derived CDR1 and CDR2 are MNHEY and SVGAGI. The CDR3 bases are TGTGCCAGCAGTTACAGGGGGACAGGGGAAGCTTTCTTT. Translated, it gives CASSYRGTGEAFF.

V and J are TRBV5-1 and TRBJ2-6; 11 nucleotides line up with TRBD1. Germline loops: CDR1 SGHRS, CDR2 YFSETQ. V trimming: 4 bases; J trimming: 0 bases; junction bases outside the gene matches: 6. The CDR3 sequence is 18 residues long. CDR3 DNA: TGCGCCAGCAGCGGGGACAGGGGGATAATCTCTGGGGCCAACGTCCTGACTTTC. Translating it yields CASSGDRGIISGANVLTF.

This clone was counted a single time. This sequence joins TRBV13 and TRBJ2-1; 9 nucleotides match TRBD2. With V trimmed by 2 bases and J by 5 bases, 4 bases remained unmatched. The length of the CDR3 is 15 residues. CDR1 is PRHDT, CDR2 FYEKMQ, per germline (reference sequence). The CDR3 bases are TGTGCCAGCAGCTTACCGACTAGCGGAAACAATGAGCAGTTCTTC. This translates into CASSLPTSGNNEQFF.

The genes are TRBV5-6 and TRBJ2-5; 8 nucleotides match TRBD2. There are 16 residues in the CDR3. Trimming cost V 4 bases and J 1 base; bases outside gene matches: 9. In germline, CDR1 is SGHDT, CDR2 YYEEEE. The CDR3 sequence: CASSPRLASLQETQYF. The CDR3 region has the DNA TGTGCCAGCAGCCCTAGACTAGCGAGCCTCCAAGAGACCCAGTACTTC.

The chain recombines TRBV1 with TRBJ2-1; TRBD2, the table's D call, was not compared with the DNA. TRBV1 is listed as a pseudogene. The length of the CDR3 is 15 residues. The CDR3 region is CTSSHDGSSYNEQFF. CDR3 bases: TGCACCAGCAGCCACGACGGGAGCTCCTACAATGAGCAGTTCTTC.

V usage is TRBV4-1 and J usage is TRBJ2-6; unclear D gene. There are 15 residues in the CDR3. CDR1 is MGHRA, CDR2 YSYEKL, per germline. Trimming pared 1 base from V and 0 bases from J, leaving 4 bases between. The CDR3 region has the DNA TGCGCCAGCAGCCAAGCTATCTCTGGGGCCAACGTCCTGACTTTC. The encoded protein is CASSQAISGANVLTF.

This sequence joins TRBV25-1 and TRBJ2-2, with TRBD1 matching over 9 bases. The CDR3 totals 16 residues. Germline V gene data show CDR1 as MGHDK and CDR2 as SYGVNS. Trimming at V came to 2 bases and at J to 4 bases, leaving 5 bases not matched to a gene. The CDR3 nucleotides read TGTGCCAGCAGTGAAGGACAGGGGATTGGCACCGGGGAGCTGTTTTTT. It yields the protein CASSEGQGIGTGELFF. Supplemented by reference TRBV25-1 and TRBJ2-2, the full variable domain reads EADIYQTPRYLVIGTGKKITLECSQTMGHDKMYWYQQDPGMELHLIHYSYGVNSTEKGDLSSESTVSRIRTEHFPLTLESARPSHTSQYLCASSEGQGIGTGELFFGEGSRLTVL.

This clone came up once. The J gene is TRBJ2-4, the V gene TRBV7-2, with 12 positions matching TRBD2. The V segment lost 5 bases and the J segment 3 bases; nucleotides outside the gene matches: 5. CDR3 length: 16 residues. Germline loops: CDR1 SGHTA, CDR2 FQGNSA. In DNA, the CDR3 is TGTGCCAGCAGCATGGGGACTAGCGGGTACAAAAACATTCAGTACTTC. Protein: CASSMGTSGYKNIQYF.

The V call is TRBV28, the J call TRBJ1-2; possible D gene TRBD1, 6 bases. The CDR3 totals 18 residues. The V end lost 4 bases, the J end lost 2 bases, and 23 bases lay between the germline ends. The germline gives CDR1 MDHEN, CDR2 SYDVKM. The CDR3 nucleotides read TGTGCCAGCAGTTCCCCCAGTAGCGTTGTGGGGGCCAACTATGGCTACACCTTC. Its translation: CASSSPSSVVGANYGYTF.

The chain has TRBV5-3 and TRBJ1-5, with 12 bases lining up with TRBD1. TRBV5-3 is known as an ORF, though its function is uncertain. V dropped 0 bases and J dropped 3; count of bases not matched to a gene: 13. The CDR3 loop spans 20 amino acids. This CDR3 is CARSLERDRGRNLDNQPQHF. The CDR3, as DNA: TGTGCCAGAAGCTTGGAGAGGGACAGGGGGCGCAACCTGGACAATCAGCCCCAGCATTTT.

The chain carries TRBV9 and TRBJ2-1, with 10 bases that match TRBD2. Germline lookup yields CDR1 SGDLS and CDR2 YYNGEE. This CDR3 region has 18 residues. Trimming took 1 base from V and 0 from J; bases not matched to a gene: 7. The CDR3 region has the DNA TGTGCCAGCAGCGTACGAGCTAGCGGGAGTATCTCCTACAATGAGCAGTTCTTC. It encodes CASSVRASGSISYNEQFF.

V and J are TRBV18 and TRBJ2-5; tentatively, D is TRBD2 (5 bases). The CDR3 covers 14 residues. Germline values: CDR1 KGHSH, CDR2 LQKENI. Trimming pared 3 bases from V and 1 base from J, leaving 9 bases between. The CDR3 DNA is TGTGCCAGCTCACCTACGACTACCCAAGAGACCCAGTACTTC. This gives the protein CASSPTTTQETQYF.

This clone was counted once. The rearrangement uses TRBV28 and TRBJ2-1; D is perhaps TRBD1 (6 bases). Trimming cost V 4 bases and J 8 bases, with 18 bases left between them. CDR3 length equals 15 residues. CDR1 and CDR2 (germline): MDHEN, SYDVKM. The CDR3 bases are TGTGCCAGCAGTTCGCCAGGGGTCGCGGTGTATGAGCAGTTCTTC. Amino acid sequence: CASSSPGVAVYEQFF.

This chain links TRBV6-5 with TRBJ2-7; D gene uncertain. The length of the CDR3 is 16 residues. In germline, CDR1 is MNHEY, CDR2 SVGAGI. With 0 bases removed from V and 2 bases from J, the gap between germline ends came to 14 bases. CDR3: CASSYSHAAAAYEQYF. CDR3 in DNA: TGTGCCAGCAGTTACTCTCACGCGGCGGCAGCCTACGAGCAGTACTTC.

The CDR3 spells CASSPQGSEAFF. The CDR3 nucleotides read TGTGCCAGCAGCCCCCAGGGAAGTGAAGCTTTCTTT. The chain has TRBV13 and TRBJ1-1, with D possibly TRBD1 on 5 matching bases. V gave up 5 bases and J gave up 7 bases, with 11 bases separating them. The CDR3 runs to 12 residues. In germline, CDR1 is PRHDT, CDR2 FYEKMQ (reference sequence). Variable domain in full (rest from reference TRBV13 and TRBJ1-1): AAGVIQSPRHLIKEKRETATLKCYPIPRHDTVYWYQQGPGQDPQFLISFYEKMQSDKGSIPDRFSAQQFSDYHSELNMSSLELGDSALYFCASSPQGSEAFFGQGTRLTVV.

This clone was picked up a small number of times. CDR3 protein: CASSLAYQETQYF. In nucleotides, the CDR3 is TGTGCCAGCAGCTTAGCCTATCAAGAGACCCAGTACTTC. The V gene is TRBV7-6, the J gene TRBJ2-5; D not certain. The germline V gene has CDR1 SGHVS and CDR2 FNYEAQ. Trimming took 0 bases from V and 2 from J, leaving 4 bases between them. The length of the CDR3 is 13 residues.

This clone was counted once. The rearrangement uses TRBV9 and TRBJ2-7; D not resolved. CDR3 length: 14 residues. Trimming shortened V by 0 bases and J by 2 bases, and 9 bases separated the two germline ends. Germline loops: CDR1 SGDLS, CDR2 YYNGEE. The CDR3 protein is CASSVGGGTYEQYF. CDR3 DNA sequence: TGTGCCAGCAGCGTAGGTGGCGGCACCTACGAGCAGTACTTC.

The chain couples TRBV4-2 to TRBJ2-5; 9 bases agree with TRBD2. This CDR3 has 18 residues. Germline CDR1 LGHNA, CDR2 YNFKEQ. V shed 0 bases, J shed 3 bases, and the junction held 11 bases outside the gene matches. CDR3 bases: TGTGCCAGCAGCCAAGACTCGCACGGAATAGCGGGGGAAGAGACCCAGTACTTC. It translates to CASSQDSHGIAGEETQYF.

This clone has more than one count but fewer than ten. The chain couples TRBV10-3 to TRBJ2-3; 11 bases are a match to TRBD2. V shed 2 bases and J 4 bases; nucleotides not matched to a gene: 8. CDR3 length: 17 amino acids. Germline values: CDR1 ENHRY, CDR2 SYGVKD. The CDR3 coding sequence is TGTGCCATCAGTGAGGGGCTAGCGGGAGGTGAGGCAGATACGCAGTATTTT. This translates into CAISEGLAGGEADTQYF.

The V call is TRBV7-9, the J call TRBJ1-4; D unresolved. V was cut by 1 base and J by 6 bases, with 18 bases left in between. Germline CDR1 and CDR2: SEHNR and FQNEAQ (reference sequence). This CDR3 has 17 amino acids. The CDR3 sequence is CASSLVFFAPRDEKLFF. The DNA of the CDR3 is TGTGCCAGCAGCTTAGTGTTCTTCGCCCCCCGAGATGAAAAACTGTTTTTT.

The table lists this clone with a count of one. The chain uses TRBV7-2 and TRBJ2-3, with 7 bases identical to TRBD2. The germline V gene encodes CDR1 SGHTA and CDR2 FQGNSA. The CDR3 is 16 residues long. Unmatched junction bases numbered 6, after V lost 1 base and J lost 2 bases. The CDR3 DNA follows: TGTGCCAGCAGCTTAGGCTTCGGGGGGTTCACAGATACGCAGTATTTT. Translated: CASSLGFGGFTDTQYF.